This entry lists 28 T cell receptor beta chains sequenced from one sample in a study of blood T cell repertoires in COVID-19. Sequencing was performed with immunoSEQ multiplex PCR; in TCRdb, only in-frame clones are kept and a portion is missing. Among about 190,000 clones listed, about 88% were seen once. The sequenced sample consisted of PBMCs or T cells enriched from blood (not recorded which). The source is a woman in her 40s in a cohort exposed to, infected with or recovered from COVID-19 (not recorded which).

This clone has only one observation. V and J are TRBV7-9 and TRBJ1-1; 9 nucleotides line up with TRBD1. Per the germline V gene, CDR1 is SEHNR and CDR2 is FQNEAQ (reference sequence). The CDR3 length is 17 residues. Germline trimming cut 1 base from V and 4 bases from J; bases unmatched to any gene: 10. CDR3: CASSLGAGTGFGTEAFF. For the CDR3, the DNA is TGTGCCAGCAGCTTAGGCGCCGGGACAGGGTTCGGCACTGAAGCTTTCTTT. Combining the CDR3 with reference TRBV7-9 and TRBJ1-1 gives the whole variable domain DTGVSQNPRHKITKRGQNVTFRCDPISEHNRLYWYRQTLGQGPEFLTYFQNEAQLEKSRLLSDRFSAERPKGSFSTLEIQRTEQGDSAMYLCASSLGAGTGFGTEAFFGQGTRLTVV.

The rearrangement uses TRBV9 and TRBJ2-3; 8 bases map to TRBD1. Germline V lookup: CDR1 SGDLS, CDR2 YYNGEE. Unmatched junction bases numbered 18, after V lost 3 bases and J lost 3 bases. The CDR3 is made up of 19 amino acids. CDR3 sequence (DNA): TGTGCCAGCAGCGCCCATCGGACAGGGAGCACCGCGGGTACAGATACGCAGTATTTT. Residues: CASSAHRTGSTAGTDTQYF.

The genes are TRBV10-3 and TRBJ2-7; D call uncertain. The CDR3 sequence is 12 residues long. V was shortened by 0 bases and J by 7 bases, with 7 bases between the two germline ends. Germline V gives CDR1 ENHRY, CDR2 SYGVKD. CDR3 nucleotide sequence: TGTGCCATCAGTGAGTCGACGGAGGAGCAGTACTTC. Amino acid sequence: CAISESTEEQYF.

The chain is built from TRBV7-7 and TRBJ2-1, with 10 bases lining up with TRBD1. Germline loops: CDR1 SSHAT, CDR2 FNYEAQ (reference sequence). The CDR3 has 16 amino acids. With 1 base clipped from V and 5 bases from J, the junction kept 5 bases outside the gene matches. The CDR3 bases are TGTGCCAGCAGCTTAGGTAGGGGGACAGGGGACAATGAGCAGTTCTTC. It encodes CASSLGRGTGDNEQFF.

The gene calls are TRBV7-9 and TRBJ1-2; the D gene is possibly TRBD1 (6 bases). The germline V gene encodes CDR1 SEHNR and CDR2 FQNEAQ (reference sequence). CDR3 length equals 13 residues. The V gene lost 5 bases and the J gene lost 7 bases, with 14 bases spanning the gap. Here the CDR3 reads CASSAGTLTGYTF. CDR3 DNA sequence: TGTGCCAGCAGCGCCGGGACACTAACTGGCTACACCTTC.

This chain connects TRBV9 to TRBJ2-3; 10 bases agree with TRBD2. The CDR3 has 16 amino acids. The trim removed 0 bases at V and 3 bases at J, leaving 4 bases unmatched. Germline V gene data show CDR1 as SGDLS and CDR2 as YYNGEE. This CDR3 reads CASSVVGTSETDTQYF. Here the CDR3 DNA reads TGTGCCAGCAGCGTAGTTGGGACTAGCGAGACAGATACGCAGTATTTT.

The V and J genes are TRBV7-9 and TRBJ1-2; unclear D gene. Germline V gene sequence: CDR1 SEHNR, CDR2 FQNEAQ (reference sequence). V lost 3 bases and J 5 bases, leaving 16 bases between the germline ends. The CDR3 extends over 15 amino acids. CDR3 residues: CASSFGASAGYGYTF. The CDR3 DNA sequence: TGTGCCAGCAGCTTCGGAGCCTCGGCGGGGTATGGCTACACCTTC.

The genes are TRBV7-8 and TRBJ2-2; 12 positions match TRBD2. CDR3 length: 19 residues. V shed 0 bases and J 5 bases; nucleotides not matched to a gene: 10. CDR1 and CDR2 from the germline V gene are SGHVS and FQNEAQ. The CDR3 sequence: CASSLARLAGGPGTGELFF. DNA for the CDR3: TGTGCCAGCAGCTTAGCGCGGCTAGCGGGAGGGCCAGGAACCGGGGAGCTGTTTTTT. The complete variable domain, with remaining parts taken from reference TRBV7-8 and TRBJ2-2, reads GAGVSQSPRYKVAKRGQDVALRCDPISGHVSLFWYQQALGQGPEFLTYFQNEAQLDKSGLPSDRFFAERPEGSVSTLKIQRTQQEDSAVYLCASSLARLAGGPGTGELFFGEGSRLTVL.

The CDR3: CASSLIGVSGNTIYF. In DNA, the CDR3 is TGCGCCAGCAGCTTGATAGGGGTATCTGGAAACACCATATATTTT. The V call is TRBV5-1, the J call TRBJ1-3; D is perhaps TRBD1 (5 bases). V lost 1 base, J lost 1 base, and 9 bases lay in between. The length of the CDR3 is 15 residues. Germline V CDR1 and CDR2: SGHRS, YFSETQ.

The chain combines TRBV19 with TRBJ2-2, with D possibly being TRBD1 (5 bases). The germline gives CDR1 LNHDA, CDR2 SQIVND (reference sequence). This CDR3 has 13 residues. V was trimmed by 5 bases and J by 4 bases, leaving 8 bases between them. Here the CDR3 DNA reads TGTGCCAGTAGTGGGGCTGGCACCGGGGAGCTGTTTTTT. Translated, it gives CASSGAGTGELFF.

The chain recombines TRBV5-8 with TRBJ1-2; D is unclear. The germline CDR1 and CDR2 sequences are SGHTS and YDEGEE. The CDR3 covers 14 residues. Trimming cost V 3 bases and J 8 bases, with 17 bases left between them. CDR3 sequence: CASSSTSARRGYTF. The DNA for the CDR3 is TGTGCCAGCAGCTCTACCTCCGCCCGCAGGGGCTACACCTTC.

The V call is TRBV4-3, the J call TRBJ1-2, with D perhaps TRBD1 (6 bases). V lost 0 bases and J 4 bases, leaving 15 bases between the germline ends. This CDR3 comprises 16 residues. Looked up from germline, CDR1 is LGHNA and CDR2 is YSLEER. The DNA for the CDR3 is TGCGCCAGCAGCCAAGAGTGGCAGGGGAAAGCCTATGGCTACACCTTC. Protein: CASSQEWQGKAYGYTF.

The rearrangement links TRBV6-2 or TRBV6-3 to TRBJ2-7, with D uncertain. Germline V gene lookup returns CDR1 MNHEY and CDR2 SVGEGT. The V end lost 2 bases, the J end lost 6 bases, and 11 bases lay between the germline ends. This CDR3 contains 13 residues. The CDR3, as DNA: TGTGCCAGCAGTTACACAGACCTGCGCGAGCAGTACTTC. It is translated as CASSYTDLREQYF.

Regarding this clone: This specimen includes other DNA sequences encoding the same CDR3. The chain uses TRBV6-4 and TRBJ2-2, with TRBD2 matching over 8 bases. The V segment lost 3 bases and the J segment 3 bases; nucleotides outside the gene matches: 0. The CDR3 length is 14 residues. Germline CDR1 reads MRHNA; CDR2 reads SNTAGT. The CDR3 DNA reads TGTGCCAGCAGTGAAGCGGGAGACACCGGGGAGCTGTTTTTT. Encoded protein: CASSEAGDTGELFF.

V and J are TRBV7-2 and TRBJ2-1; 9 nucleotides agree with TRBD2. The CDR3 is 15 residues long. Losses at the gene ends were 5 bases for V and 5 bases for J; bases not matched to a gene: 7. CDR1 and CDR2 (germline): SGHTA, FQGNSA. The CDR3 protein is CASSRGLAPNNEQFF. The CDR3 DNA sequence: TGTGCCAGCAGCCGGGGACTAGCCCCCAACAATGAGCAGTTCTTC.

This clone came up a few times. The rearrangement joins TRBV6-6 to TRBJ1-3; no definite D call. V was clipped by 6 bases and J by 2 bases, with 11 bases between them. Germline lookup yields CDR1 MNHNY and CDR2 SVGAGI (reference sequence). The CDR3 covers 14 residues. DNA of the CDR3: TGTGCCAGCAGCCTTCCCGGGGCTGGAAACACCATATATTTT. It is translated as CASSLPGAGNTIYF.

The chain recombines TRBV10-1 with TRBJ2-7; D possibly corresponds to TRBD2 (6 bases). V was pared by 5 bases and J by 0 bases, with 8 bases between. The CDR3 has 13 amino acids. Germline CDR1 WNHNN, CDR2 SYGVQD (reference sequence). The CDR3 bases are TGCGCCAGCAGTTCCGGGAGCTCCTACGAGCAGTACTTC. The encoded protein is CASSSGSSYEQYF.

The chain links TRBV9 to TRBJ2-3; 16 bases fit TRBD2. The V and J ends lost 4 bases and 4 bases, in that order; junction bases with no gene match: 9. This CDR3 spans 18 amino acids. CDR1 SGDLS and CDR2 YYNGEE come from the germline V gene. Written as DNA, the CDR3 is TGTGCCAGCAGCTACCCCGGGACTAGCGGGGGGGCCGCAGATACGCAGTATTTT. This sequence encodes CASSYPGTSGGAADTQYF.

The gene calls are TRBV27 and TRBJ2-4; D may be TRBD1 (6 bases). CDR1 is MNHEY, CDR2 SMNVEV, per germline (reference sequence). The CDR3 is made up of 15 amino acids. V was pared by 4 bases and J by 0 bases, with 10 bases between. CDR3 region: CASSSGVLAKNIQYF. CDR3 DNA sequence: TGTGCCAGCAGTTCAGGGGTTTTAGCCAAAAACATTCAGTACTTC.

V is TRBV5-6 and J is TRBJ1-2; D remains ambiguous. The germline V and J ends were trimmed by 0 bases and 8 bases, with 14 bases remaining between them. The CDR3 runs 14 residues. Per the germline V gene, CDR1 is SGHDT and CDR2 is YYEEEE. DNA of the CDR3: TGTGCCAGCAGCTTGGGATGGTCCGGAGAGGGCTACACCTTC. Translating it yields CASSLGWSGEGYTF. The full variable domain, in which reference TRBV5-6 and TRBJ1-2 provide the parts outside the CDR3, is DAGVTQSPTHLIKTRGQQVTLRCSPKSGHDTVSWYQQALGQGPQFIFQYYEEEERQRGNFPDRFSGHQFPNYSSELNVNALLLGDSALYLCASSLGWSGEGYTFGSGTRLTVV.

V is TRBV6-2 or TRBV6-3 and J is TRBJ2-1; possibly TRBD1 for D (5 bases). CDR1 and CDR2 (germline): MNHEY, SVGEGT. The CDR3 extends over 16 amino acids. The germline V and J ends were trimmed by 4 bases and 5 bases, with 18 bases remaining between them. The DNA of the CDR3 is TGTGCCAGCAGTTTGTTCGTGCAGGGCCGGAACAATGAGCAGTTCTTC. Translated: CASSLFVQGRNNEQFF.

This clone was seen a single time. This chain uses TRBV5-1 with TRBJ2-7; 7 bases map to TRBD1. The CDR3 consists of 14 residues. The junction had 4 bases not matched to a gene; V was cut back by 2 bases and J by 2 bases. Germline loops: CDR1 SGHRS, CDR2 YFSETQ. The CDR3 spells CASSFSQGAYEQYF. The CDR3 coding sequence is TGCGCCAGCAGCTTTTCCCAGGGGGCCTACGAGCAGTACTTC.

J is TRBJ1-1 and V is TRBV2, with D uncertain. CDR1 is SNHLY and CDR2 is FYNNEI in the germline V gene. Trimming shortened V by 6 bases and J by 10 bases, and 12 bases separated the two germline ends. There are 11 residues in the CDR3. DNA for the CDR3: TGTGCCAGCAGGAAGCAGTGGGCAGCTTTCTTT. Its protein product is CASRKQWAAFF.

The chain links TRBV3-1 (or the pseudogene TRBV3-2) to TRBJ2-5; 9 nucleotides agree with TRBD2. Trimming at V came to 3 bases and at J to 5 bases, leaving 10 bases not matched to a gene. Germline CDR1 LGHDT, CDR2 YNNKEL (reference sequence). CDR3 length: 16 residues. CDR3 nucleotides: TGTGCCAGCAGCCAGGGCTTCGCGGGGGGGCAGGAGACCCAGTACTTC. Its protein product is CASSQGFAGGQETQYF.

The V gene is TRBV11-3, the J gene TRBJ1-1, with D tentatively TRBD1 (5 bases). The CDR3 runs 16 residues. Per the germline V gene, CDR1 is SGHNT and CDR2 is YENEEA. Trimming took 1 base from V and 0 from J, leaving 12 bases between them. The CDR3 spells CASSLVGWGMNTEAFF. CDR3 nucleotides: TGTGCCAGCAGCTTAGTAGGGTGGGGCATGAACACTGAAGCTTTCTTT.

The chain uses TRBV29-1 and TRBJ2-7; 7 positions match TRBD1. This CDR3 region has 13 residues. CDR1 SQVTM and CDR2 ANQGSEA come from the germline V gene. J was trimmed by 1 base and V by 4 bases; bases with no gene match: 4. The CDR3 region is CSVGGGRSYEQYF. For the CDR3, the DNA is TGCAGCGTTGGAGGGGGCCGGTCCTACGAGCAGTACTTC.

V is TRBV19 and J is TRBJ2-1; no definite D call. The CDR3 contains 16 residues. The V and J ends lost 3 bases and 0 bases respectively, with 12 bases between them. CDR1 and CDR2 from the germline V gene are LNHDA and SQIVND (reference sequence). For the CDR3, the DNA is TGTGCCAGTAGTATTGAGATGAGAAGCTCCTACAATGAGCAGTTCTTC. It specifies CASSIEMRSSYNEQFF.

This chain connects TRBV5-1 to TRBJ2-4; possible D gene TRBD2, 6 bases. Deletions cut 0 bases from V and 5 bases from J, with 6 bases between. CDR3 length: 13 residues. Germline V gene data show CDR1 as SGHRS and CDR2 as YFSETQ. The CDR3, as DNA: TGCGCCAGCAGCTTGGCGGGAGAAAACATTCAGTACTTC. Translated, it gives CASSLAGENIQYF.